The 32 T cell receptor beta chains below were found in one sample sequenced in a study of HIV-infected children after antiretroviral therapy interruption. RNA-based 3' RACE libraries used unique molecular identifiers. MiXCR, applied by TCRdb to the 3' RACE reads, yields one record per CDR3 protein. The table records approximately 95,000 distinct CDR3 sequences, approximately 6.9% of them present only once. Treatment in this sample: PENTA 11 planned treatment interruption arm or continuous ART arm. Sequencing was performed on CD45RA+ CD4+ T cells from PBMCs, pooled from several time points, taken from a donor given antiretroviral therapy, either interrupted or continuous. The subset here: naive CD4+ CD45RA+ CD45RO- T cells. Receptors were obtained from a pool of human donors with HIV.

There are many counts of this clonotype. The chain combines TRBV19 with TRBJ1-2; 8 bases fit TRBD1. This CDR3 is built from 15 residues. The V segment lost 6 bases and the J segment 2 bases; nucleotides outside the gene matches: 8. The germline CDR1 and CDR2 sequences are LNHDA and SQIVND (reference sequence). The CDR3 nucleotides are TGTGCCAGTAGCCCCAAACGGACAGGGAACTATGGCTACACCTTC. Protein product: CASSPKRTGNYGYTF.

This chain connects TRBV28 to TRBJ2-1, with D perhaps assigned TRBD1 or TRBD2 (5 bases each). Germline CDR1 reads MDHEN; CDR2 reads SYDVKM. V shed 6 bases and J shed 0 bases, with 18 bases lying between them. The CDR3 sequence is 17 residues long. CDR3 nucleotide sequence: TGTGCCAGCAGGGACAAACGTCCTAGCAGCTCCTACAATGAGCAGTTCTTC. Encoded protein: CASRDKRPSSSYNEQFF.

Many counts were recorded for this clonotype. V is TRBV3-1 and J is TRBJ1-2; no firm D call. V lost 4 bases and J 0 bases, leaving 9 bases between the germline ends. Germline V gene lookup returns CDR1 LGHDT and CDR2 YNNKEL (reference sequence). CDR3 length equals 14 residues. CDR3 sequence reads: CASSPRQTNYGYTF. The CDR3 DNA reads as TGTGCCAGCAGCCCTAGGCAGACTAACTATGGCTACACCTTC.

Many counts were recorded for this clonotype. The V call is TRBV5-1, the J call TRBJ2-5; D remains ambiguous. The V gene's germline CDR1 is SGHRS and CDR2 YFSETQ. V was trimmed by 4 bases and J by 1 base, leaving 11 bases between them. This CDR3 comprises 14 residues. CDR3 in DNA: TGCGCCAGCAGCCGGCCAGCTTTCCAAGAGACCCAGTACTTC. This encodes CASSRPAFQETQYF. Combining the CDR3 with reference TRBV5-1 and TRBJ2-5 gives the whole variable domain KAGVTQTPRYLIKTRGQQVTLSCSPISGHRSVSWYQQTPGQGLQFLFEYFSETQRNKGNFPGRFSGRQFSNSRSEMNVSTLELGDSALYLCASSRPAFQETQYFGPGTRLLVL.

The CDR3 DNA follows: TGTGCTAGTGGTTTGGATGAGGGTGAGCAGTTCTTC. This translates into CASGLDEGEQFF. The chain is built from TRBV12-5 and TRBJ2-1; the D gene is possibly TRBD2 (5 bases). V lost 1 base and J 9 bases, leaving 7 bases between the germline ends. The CDR3 totals 12 residues. Germline loops: CDR1 LGHNT, CDR2 FRNRAP. Complete variable domain (other parts from reference TRBV12-5 and TRBJ2-1): DARVTQTPRHKVTEMGQEVTMRCQPILGHNTVFWYRQTMMQGLELLAYFRNRAPLDDSGMPKDRFSAEMPDATLATLKIQPSEPRDSAVYFCASGLDEGEQFFGPGTRLTVL.

This clonotype was seen many times. The chain links TRBV4-1 to TRBJ1-3; D is uncertain. V was clipped by 0 bases and J by 0 bases, with 12 bases between them. Germline assignment: CDR1 MGHRA and CDR2 YSYEKL. The CDR3 spans 17 residues. CDR3 coding DNA: TGCGCCAGCAGCCAAGATCGAATTCTGGCCTCTGGAAACACCATATATTTT. Translated: CASSQDRILASGNTIYF.

This clonotype was counted many times. V is TRBV12-3 or TRBV12-4 and J is TRBJ1-5; D is undetermined. This CDR3 has 14 residues. V shed 5 bases and J shed 6 bases, with 14 bases lying between them. This chain's CDR3 is CASSKGREGQPQHF. The CDR3 DNA reads as TGTGCCAGCAGTAAAGGCCGGGAGGGTCAGCCCCAGCATTTT.

Many counts were recorded for this clonotype. The chain links TRBV7-2 to TRBJ2-7, with TRBD1 identical over 7 bases. The V gene end was trimmed by 4 bases and the J gene end by 1 base; junction bases not matched to a gene: 4. The germline V gene encodes CDR1 SGHTA and CDR2 FQGNSA. CDR3 length: 14 residues. The CDR3 protein is CASSWDRFSYEQYF. CDR3 DNA sequence: TGTGCCAGCAGCTGGGACAGATTTTCCTACGAGCAGTACTTC.

In this sample, this clonotype turned up many times. The chain recombines TRBV28 with TRBJ1-6, with D hard to call. This CDR3 is built from 17 residues. V was shortened by 2 bases and J by 0 bases, with 11 bases between the two germline ends. CDR1 and CDR2 (germline): MDHEN, SYDVKM. The CDR3 DNA sequence: TGTGCCAGCAGTTTAGCCTTACTGAGCTCCTATAATTCACCCCTCCACTTT. This encodes CASSLALLSSYNSPLHF.

This clonotype was seen at least ten times. V is TRBV7-6 and J is TRBJ1-5; tentative D call: TRBD1 (5 bases). The V end was cut by 5 bases, the J end by 7 bases, with 18 bases between. This CDR3 contains 15 residues. Per the germline V gene, CDR1 is SGHVS and CDR2 is FNYEAQ. CDR3 DNA: TGTGCCAGCAGCCGTTTCGTGGGGGAGGGCCAGCCCCAGCATTTT. Its protein product is CASSRFVGEGQPQHF.

CDR3: CASSLSFHPRTVEAFF. Here the CDR3 DNA reads TGTGCCAGCAGTTTATCCTTCCACCCTCGGACGGTTGAAGCTTTCTTT. This sequence joins TRBV27 and TRBJ1-1; D ambiguous. V was trimmed by 0 bases and J by 7 bases, leaving 18 bases between them. Germline V gene lookup returns CDR1 MNHEY and CDR2 SMNVEV (reference sequence). The CDR3 runs to 16 residues.

This clonotype was detected many times. The chain joins TRBV25-1 to TRBJ2-1, with 8 bases that match TRBD2. Germline V lookup: CDR1 MGHDK, CDR2 SYGVNS. V was pared by 7 bases and J by 6 bases, with 5 bases of the junction left unmatched. The CDR3 runs to 13 residues. This CDR3 is CASTEAGGNEQFF. In DNA, the CDR3 is TGTGCCAGCACCGAGGCGGGGGGCAATGAGCAGTTCTTC.

The rearrangement joins TRBV4-1 to TRBJ1-4, with 12 nucleotides matching TRBD1. There are 16 residues in the CDR3. Germline V gene data show CDR1 as MGHRA and CDR2 as YSYEKL. V lost 5 bases to trimming and J lost 8 bases; unmatched junction nucleotides: 9. CDR3 sequence (DNA): TGCGCCAGCAGCAGCTGGGGACAGGGGGCTGGCGAAAAACTGTTTTTT. It yields the protein CASSSWGQGAGEKLFF.

This clonotype was counted only a few times. The chain has TRBV29-1 and TRBJ1-3, with unresolved D. This CDR3 contains 12 residues. Germline lookup yields CDR1 SQVTM and CDR2 ANQGSEA. With 4 bases removed from V and 0 bases from J, the gap between germline ends came to 4 bases. DNA for the CDR3: TGCAGCGTTGGAGTCTCTGGAAACACCATATATTTT. Translation gives CSVGVSGNTIYF.

To note about this clonotype: The limits of the CDR3 on the DNA are not certain, so only TCRdb's listed CDR3 is given. This chain connects TRBV20-1 to TRBJ1-1. With termini counted, the CDR3 has 14 amino acids. Germline V CDR1 and CDR2: DFQATT, SNEGSKA (reference sequence). This CDR3 reads CSARFGGGNTEASF.

This clonotype was counted at least ten times. The V call is TRBV20-1, the J call TRBJ2-7; D is undetermined. The germline gives CDR1 DFQATT, CDR2 SNEGSKA (reference sequence). Trimming pared 3 bases from V and 3 bases from J, leaving 15 bases between. CDR3 size: 14 residues. This chain's CDR3 is CSASRGTINYEQYF. CDR3 coding DNA: TGCAGTGCTAGCCGCGGAACTATTAACTACGAGCAGTACTTC.

This clonotype was detected ten times or more. In DNA form, the CDR3 reads TGTGCCAGCAGTTTCTCTCAGGGGACTGAGCAGTTCTTC. Translated: CASSFSQGTEQFF. This rearrangement joins TRBV12-3 or TRBV12-4 to TRBJ2-1, with D possibly matching TRBD1 (6 bases). This CDR3 comprises 13 residues. V shed 3 bases and J shed 9 bases, with 12 bases lying between them.

This clonotype has ten or more counts. V gene TRBV5-1 combines with J gene TRBJ1-1, with D tentatively TRBD1 (5 bases). The length of the CDR3 is 15 residues. Trimming took 4 bases from V and 7 from J, leaving 20 bases between them. Per the germline V gene, CDR1 is SGHRS and CDR2 is YFSETQ. CDR3 nucleotide sequence: TGCGCCAGCAGCCAACTTACAGGTCCCACCGGTGAAGCTTTCTTT. It yields the protein CASSQLTGPTGEAFF. Complete variable domain (other parts from reference TRBV5-1 and TRBJ1-1): KAGVTQTPRYLIKTRGQQVTLSCSPISGHRSVSWYQQTPGQGLQFLFEYFSETQRNKGNFPGRFSGRQFSNSRSEMNVSTLELGDSALYLCASSQLTGPTGEAFFGQGTRLTVV.

This clonotype has at least ten counts. The J gene is TRBJ1-6, the V gene TRBV5-6; 9 bases match TRBD1. The CDR3 totals 14 residues. The V gene's germline CDR1 is SGHDT and CDR2 YYEEEE. J was trimmed by 10 bases and V by 2 bases; bases with no gene match: 4. CDR3 coding DNA: TGTGCCAGCAGCTTCGGGACAGGGAGGTCACCCCTCCACTTT. Translated, it gives CASSFGTGRSPLHF.

This clonotype was picked up many times. The chain couples TRBV2 to TRBJ2-5, with 7 nucleotides matching TRBD1. V shed 3 bases and J 4 bases; nucleotides not matched to a gene: 5. Germline V gene data show CDR1 as SNHLY and CDR2 as FYNNEI. The CDR3 contains 14 residues. The CDR3 region has the DNA TGTGCCAGCAGTGATGAAGGGGGCGGAGAGACCCAGTACTTC. Its translation: CASSDEGGGETQYF.

In its sample, this clonotype was seen many times. The chain recombines TRBV12-5 with TRBJ1-6; D not resolved. Germline V gene sequence: CDR1 LGHNT, CDR2 FRNRAP. The V end was cut by 0 bases, the J end by 8 bases, with 14 bases between. This CDR3 has 16 amino acids. The CDR3 DNA reads as TGTGCTAGTGGTTTGGTACTAGGTCGGGAGCATTCACCCCTCCACTTT. Residues: CASGLVLGREHSPLHF.

This clonotype was recorded at least ten times. The chain joins TRBV5-1 to TRBJ2-6; 9 bases fit TRBD1. The V gene's germline CDR1 is SGHRS and CDR2 YFSETQ. This CDR3 contains 18 residues. The V gene end was trimmed by 0 bases and the J gene end by 2 bases; junction bases not matched to a gene: 6. The CDR3 loop is CASSLDGQGLAGANVLTF. Here the CDR3 DNA reads TGCGCCAGCAGCTTGGACGGACAGGGGTTGGCTGGGGCCAACGTCCTGACTTTC.

This clonotype has at least ten counts. The chain uses TRBV7-3 and TRBJ2-7, with a tentative D call TRBD2 (6 bases). The CDR3 covers 16 residues. V was pared by 1 base and J by 1 base, with 14 bases between. CDR1 and CDR2 from the germline V gene are SGHTA and FQGTGA. CDR3 residues: CASSLSGGSLSYEQYF. CDR3 bases: TGTGCCAGCAGCTTAAGTGGAGGGTCCCTTTCCTACGAGCAGTACTTC. Based on the CDR3 plus reference TRBV7-3 and TRBJ2-7, the full variable domain is GAGVSQTPSNKVTEKGKYVELRCDPISGHTALYWYRQSLGQGPEFLIYFQGTGAADDSGLPNDRFFAVRPEGSVSTLKIQRTERGDSAVYLCASSLSGGSLSYEQYFGPGTRLTVT.

This clonotype was found many times. V and J are TRBV6-1 and TRBJ2-7, with 8 bases identical to TRBD1. This CDR3 has 18 residues. The germline CDR1 and CDR2 sequences are MNHNS and SASEGT. V lost 6 bases and J lost 2; bases outside the gene matches: 18. The CDR3 sequence: CASSNYRGWVLAPYEQYF. Written as DNA, the CDR3 is TGTGCCAGCAGCAACTACAGGGGGTGGGTCCTCGCCCCCTACGAGCAGTACTTC.

With respect to this clonotype: Given a much more abundant clone one base away, this may be a read error. The J gene is TRBJ1-1, the V gene TRBV12-1. TRBV12-1 is shown as a pseudogene. The CDR3 is 17 residues long. The DNA of the CDR3 is TGTGCCAGCAGCGTAGGGCCCCCAGTAGGGAAGAACACTGAAGCTTACTTT. Amino acids: CASSVGPPVGKNTEAYF.

The table lists this clonotype with many counts. This rearrangement joins TRBV29-1 to TRBJ2-7, with D possibly being TRBD1 (5 bases). Germline V gene data show CDR1 as SQVTM and CDR2 as ANQGSEA. Trimming cost V 3 bases and J 2 bases, with 14 bases left between them. CDR3 length: 14 residues. The CDR3 loop is CSVDEAGKTYEQYF. CDR3 DNA: TGCAGCGTTGATGAGGCAGGGAAGACCTACGAGCAGTACTTC.

This clonotype was seen more than once but under ten times. The rearrangement uses TRBV18 and TRBJ1-1; 8 positions agree with TRBD1. The V gene's germline CDR1 is KGHSH and CDR2 LQKENI. V was pared by 3 bases and J by 0 bases, with 3 bases of the junction left unmatched. This CDR3 has 15 amino acids. CDR3 nucleotides: TGTGCCAGCTCACCGGGACAGGAGTTGAACACTGAAGCTTTCTTT. It translates to CASSPGQELNTEAFF.

This clonotype was observed at least ten times. The chain carries TRBV7-2 and TRBJ2-1; 10 bases fit TRBD2. Germline V gene data show CDR1 as SGHTA and CDR2 as FQGNSA. The V gene end was trimmed by 5 bases and the J gene end by 7 bases; junction bases not matched to a gene: 14. The CDR3 is 17 amino acids. CDR3 in DNA: TGTGCCAGCAGCCCCTCCTGGGGTAGCGGGGGGCGGAATGAGCAGTTCTTC. Translated: CASSPSWGSGGRNEQFF.

The gene calls are TRBV29-1 and TRBJ1-1; unclear D gene. The germline V gene encodes CDR1 SQVTM and CDR2 ANQGSEA. The CDR3 runs to 14 residues. The V end lost 3 bases, the J end lost 3 bases, and 14 bases lay between the germline ends. CDR3 in amino acids: CSVEIRGRHTEAFF. CDR3 in DNA: TGCAGCGTTGAGATTCGGGGAAGACACACTGAAGCTTTCTTT.

In its sample, this clonotype was seen many times. This rearrangement joins TRBV12-5 to TRBJ1-1, with no clear D. This CDR3 region has 13 residues. Germline V gene sequence: CDR1 LGHNT, CDR2 FRNRAP. V was clipped by 6 bases and J by 4 bases, with 12 bases between them. CDR3 protein: CASGPRPSTEAFF. The CDR3 DNA reads TGTGCTAGTGGCCCGAGACCGTCCACTGAAGCTTTCTTT.

This clonotype has more than one count but fewer than ten. The chain joins TRBV7-1 to TRBJ1-1; no clear D. TRBV7-1 qualifies as an ORF whose function is uncertain. This CDR3 region has 13 residues. Trimming shortened V by 3 bases and J by 1 base, and 6 bases separated the two germline ends. The CDR3 is CASSSVENTEAFF. CDR3 DNA: TGTGCCAGCAGCTCCGTGGAGAACACTGAAGCTTTCTTT.

The sample holds many counts of this clonotype. V gene TRBV3-1 combines with J gene TRBJ2-6; D is unclear. This CDR3 contains 14 residues. Per germline, CDR1 LGHDT and CDR2 YNNKEL (reference sequence). Trimming removed 5 bases at V and 1 base at J, with 6 bases between. Written as DNA, the CDR3 is TGTGCCAGCAGCGTAGATTCTGGGGCCAACGTCCTGACTTTC. As protein: CASSVDSGANVLTF.